In its sample, the clone carrying this TCR beta chain was seen once. Original methodology: By means of reference gene primer amplification, nucleated cell counts were estimated. Generated by immunoSEQ multiplex PCR, the TCRdb table keeps only in-frame clones and is missing some. The V and J calls and the clone size are those of that table, but D and trimming were determined from the DNA. The sample contains roughly 73,000 clones, about 88% of which appear only once. The data derive from a study of blood T cell repertoires in COVID-19. About the research overall: Specimens from acute and convalescent COVID-19 originated in the United States, Italy and Spain. From T cells, B-cell-depleted T cells, or PBMCs came the material, which was cDNA or gDNA.

The V segment lost 1 base and the J segment 8 bases; nucleotides outside the gene matches: 5. CDR1 is MNHEY and CDR2 is SVGAGI in the germline V gene. The CDR3 runs to 14 residues. The sequenced sample consisted of peripheral blood. The receptor was derived from a human donor in a cohort sampled during active COVID-19. The chain employs TRBV6-5 and TRBJ2-1; 7 nucleotides agree with TRBD1. Written as DNA, the CDR3 is TGTGCCAGCAGTTACTTCCCGACAGGGCATGAGCAGTTCTTC. Translated: CASSYFPTGHEQFF.